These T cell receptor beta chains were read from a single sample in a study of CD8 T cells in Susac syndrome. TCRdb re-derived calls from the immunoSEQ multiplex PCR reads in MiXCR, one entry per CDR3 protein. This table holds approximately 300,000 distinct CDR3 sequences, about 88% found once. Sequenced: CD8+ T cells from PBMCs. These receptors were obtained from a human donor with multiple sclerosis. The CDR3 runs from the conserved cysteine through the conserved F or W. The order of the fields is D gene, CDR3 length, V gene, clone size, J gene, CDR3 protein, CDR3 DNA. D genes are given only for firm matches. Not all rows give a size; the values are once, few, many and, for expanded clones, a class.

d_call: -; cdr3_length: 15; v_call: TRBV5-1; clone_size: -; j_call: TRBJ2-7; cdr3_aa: CASSLDHTGIYEQYF; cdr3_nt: TGCGCCAGCAGCTTGGACCATACAGGGATCTACGAGCAGTACTTC
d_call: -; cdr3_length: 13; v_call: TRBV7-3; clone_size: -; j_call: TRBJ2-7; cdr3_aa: CASSCGLGYEQYF; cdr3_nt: TGTGCCAGCAGCTGTGGTCTAGGGTACGAGCAGTACTTC
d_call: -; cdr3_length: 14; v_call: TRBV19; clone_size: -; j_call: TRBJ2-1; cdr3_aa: CASSAPDFYNEQFF; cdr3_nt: TGTGCCAGTAGTGCACCGGACTTCTACAATGAGCAGTTCTTC
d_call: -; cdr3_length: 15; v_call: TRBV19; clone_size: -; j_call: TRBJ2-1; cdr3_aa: CASSIDREGYNEQFF; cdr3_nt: TGTGCCAGTAGTATCGACAGGGAGGGGTACAATGAGCAGTTCTTC
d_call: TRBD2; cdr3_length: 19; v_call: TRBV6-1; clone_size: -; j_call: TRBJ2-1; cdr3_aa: CASSRWTSGSRGSYNEQFF; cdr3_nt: TGTGCCAGCAGTCGCTGGACTAGCGGGAGTCGTGGGTCCTACAATGAGCAGTTCTTC
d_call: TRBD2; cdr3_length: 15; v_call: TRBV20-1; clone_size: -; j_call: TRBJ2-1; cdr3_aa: CSARDQRGVGNEQFF; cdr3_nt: TGCAGTGCTAGGGATCAGCGGGGGGTTGGCAATGAGCAGTTCTTC
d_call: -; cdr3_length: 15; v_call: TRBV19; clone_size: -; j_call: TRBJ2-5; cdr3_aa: CASSIDTGIRRTQYF; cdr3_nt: TGTGCCAGTAGTATAGATACGGGGATCCGGAGGACCCAGTACTTC
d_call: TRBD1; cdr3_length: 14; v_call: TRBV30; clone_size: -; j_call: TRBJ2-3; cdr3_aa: CAWSAGQGADTQYF; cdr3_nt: TGTGCCTGGAGTGCGGGACAGGGCGCAGATACGCAGTATTTT
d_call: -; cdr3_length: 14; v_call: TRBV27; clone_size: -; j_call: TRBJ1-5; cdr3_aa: CASSLVFGNQPQHF; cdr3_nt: TGTGCCAGCAGTTTGGTTTTTGGCAATCAGCCCCAGCATTTT
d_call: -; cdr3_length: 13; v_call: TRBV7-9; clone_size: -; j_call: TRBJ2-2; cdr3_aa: CASRLGIPGELFF; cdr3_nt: TGTGCCAGCAGGTTAGGGATTCCCGGGGAGCTGTTTTTT
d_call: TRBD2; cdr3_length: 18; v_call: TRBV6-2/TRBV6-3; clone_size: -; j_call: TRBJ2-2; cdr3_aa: CASSYRPSTSGTTGELFF; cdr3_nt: TGTGCCAGCAGTTACCGCCCGTCGACTAGCGGGACCACCGGGGAGCTGTTTTTT
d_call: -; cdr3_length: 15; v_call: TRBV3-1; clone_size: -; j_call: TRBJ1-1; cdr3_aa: CASSQDPSGDTEAFF; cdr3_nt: TGTGCCAGCAGCCAAGATCCCTCAGGGGACACTGAAGCTTTCTTT
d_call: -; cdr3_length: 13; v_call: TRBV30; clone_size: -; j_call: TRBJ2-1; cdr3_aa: CAWSSQGSNEQFF; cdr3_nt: TGTGCCTGGAGTTCGCAGGGGTCCAATGAGCAGTTCTTC
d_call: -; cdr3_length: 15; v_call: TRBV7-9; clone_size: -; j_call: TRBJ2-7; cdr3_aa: CASSAGVGGSYEQYF; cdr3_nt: TGTGCCAGCAGCGCCGGTGTTGGAGGGTCCTACGAGCAGTACTTC
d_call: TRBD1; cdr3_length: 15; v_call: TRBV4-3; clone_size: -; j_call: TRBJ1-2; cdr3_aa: CASSPTGGPGYGYTF; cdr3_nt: TGCGCCAGCAGCCCAACAGGGGGGCCTGGCTATGGCTACACCTTC
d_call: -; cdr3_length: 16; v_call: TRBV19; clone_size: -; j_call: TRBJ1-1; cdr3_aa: CASSIPSDRMDTEAFF; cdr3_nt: TGTGCCAGTAGTATACCCAGCGACAGAATGGACACTGAAGCTTTCTTT
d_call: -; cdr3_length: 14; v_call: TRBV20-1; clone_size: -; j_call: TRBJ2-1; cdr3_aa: CSARRGASYNEQFF; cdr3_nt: TGCAGTGCTAGGAGGGGGGCCTCCTACAATGAGCAGTTCTTC
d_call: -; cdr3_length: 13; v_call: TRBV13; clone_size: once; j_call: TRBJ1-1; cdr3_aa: CASSSGTDTEAFF; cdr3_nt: TGTGCCAGCAGTTCAGGGACGGACACTGAAGCTTTCTTT
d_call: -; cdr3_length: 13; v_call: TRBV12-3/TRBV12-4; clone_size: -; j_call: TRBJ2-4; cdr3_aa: CASSSDAKNIQYF; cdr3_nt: TGTGCCAGCAGTTCGGACGCCAAAAACATTCAGTACTTC
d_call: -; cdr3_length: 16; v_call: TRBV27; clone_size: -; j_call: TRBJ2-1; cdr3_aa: CASSLNGFGGTDEQFF; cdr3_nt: TGTGCCAGCAGTTTAAATGGGTTTGGGGGGACGGATGAGCAGTTCTTC
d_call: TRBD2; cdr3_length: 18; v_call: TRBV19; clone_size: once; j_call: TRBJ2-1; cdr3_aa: CASSMFRLAGLSYNEQFF; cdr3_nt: TGTGCCAGTAGTATGTTCCGGCTAGCGGGCCTCTCCTACAATGAGCAGTTCTTC
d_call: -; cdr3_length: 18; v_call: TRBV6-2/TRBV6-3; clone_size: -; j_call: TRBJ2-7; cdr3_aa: CASSYPLVSDRHSYEQYF; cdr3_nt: TGTGCCAGCAGTTATCCACTTGTTTCCGACAGGCACTCCTACGAGCAGTACTTC
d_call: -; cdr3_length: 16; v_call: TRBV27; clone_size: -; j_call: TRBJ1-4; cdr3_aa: CASSLSSGPADEKLFF; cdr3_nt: TGTGCCAGCAGTTTAAGCTCGGGGCCCGCGGATGAAAAACTGTTTTTT
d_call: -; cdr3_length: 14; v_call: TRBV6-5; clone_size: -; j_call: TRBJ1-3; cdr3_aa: CASRLQGTGNTIYF; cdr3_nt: TGTGCCAGCAGACTACAGGGTACTGGAAACACCATATATTTT
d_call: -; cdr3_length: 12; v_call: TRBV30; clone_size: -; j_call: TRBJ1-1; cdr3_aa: CAWSAREYEAFF; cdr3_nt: TGTGCCTGGAGTGCCAGGGAATATGAAGCTTTCTTT
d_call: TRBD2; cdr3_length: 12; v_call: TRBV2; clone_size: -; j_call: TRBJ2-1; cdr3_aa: CASSEGGGEQFF; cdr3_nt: TGTGCCAGCAGTGAGGGCGGGGGGGAGCAGTTCTTC
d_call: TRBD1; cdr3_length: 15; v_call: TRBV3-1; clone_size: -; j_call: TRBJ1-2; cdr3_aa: CASSHALTGGDGYTF; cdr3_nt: TGTGCCAGCAGCCATGCACTGACAGGGGGCGATGGCTACACCTTC
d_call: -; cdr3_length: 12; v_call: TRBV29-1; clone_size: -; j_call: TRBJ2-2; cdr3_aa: CSVSGWTGELFF; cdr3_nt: TGCAGCGTGTCGGGTTGGACCGGGGAGCTGTTTTTT
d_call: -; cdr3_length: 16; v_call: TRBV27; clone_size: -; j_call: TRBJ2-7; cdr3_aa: CASSYVGGESSYEQYF; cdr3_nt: TGTGCCAGCAGTTACGTGGGCGGGGAAAGCTCCTACGAGCAGTACTTC
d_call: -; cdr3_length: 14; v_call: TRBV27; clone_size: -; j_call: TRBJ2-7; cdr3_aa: CASSLAPNGYEQYF; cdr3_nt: TGTGCCAGCAGTTTGGCTCCAAACGGCTACGAGCAGTACTTC
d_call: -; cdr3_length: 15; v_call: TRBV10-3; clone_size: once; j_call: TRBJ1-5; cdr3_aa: CAISVPRVLNQPQHF; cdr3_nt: TGTGCCATCAGTGTCCCCAGGGTTCTAAATCAGCCCCAGCATTTT
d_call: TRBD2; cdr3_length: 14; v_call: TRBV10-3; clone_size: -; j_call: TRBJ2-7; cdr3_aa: CAISGSGGDYEQYF; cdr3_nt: TGTGCCATCAGTGGGAGCGGGGGTGATTACGAGCAGTACTTC
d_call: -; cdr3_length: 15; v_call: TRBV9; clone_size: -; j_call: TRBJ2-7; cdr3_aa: CASSAGQTLAYEQYF; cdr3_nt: TGTGCCAGCAGCGCGGGACAAACCCTGGCCTACGAGCAGTACTTC
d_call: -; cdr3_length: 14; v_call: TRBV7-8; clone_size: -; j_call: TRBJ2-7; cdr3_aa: CASSQGTPSYEQYF; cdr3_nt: TGTGCCAGCAGTCAGGGGACACCTTCCTACGAGCAGTACTTC
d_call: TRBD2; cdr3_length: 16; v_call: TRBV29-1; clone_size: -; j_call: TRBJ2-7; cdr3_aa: CSVEGLAGEVSYEQYF; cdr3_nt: TGCAGCGTTGAGGGACTAGCGGGAGAGGTTAGCTACGAGCAGTACTTC
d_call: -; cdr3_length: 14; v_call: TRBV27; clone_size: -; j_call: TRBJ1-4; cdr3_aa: CASSSGQPNEKLFF; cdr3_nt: TGTGCCAGCAGTTCGGGACAACCTAATGAAAAACTGTTTTTT
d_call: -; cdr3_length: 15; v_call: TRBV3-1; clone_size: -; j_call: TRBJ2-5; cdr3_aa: CASSPRQPMEETQYF; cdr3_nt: TGTGCCAGCAGCCCTAGACAGCCGATGGAGGAGACCCAGTACTTC
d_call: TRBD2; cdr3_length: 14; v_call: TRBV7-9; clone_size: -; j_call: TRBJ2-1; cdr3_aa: CASGPWAGGNEQFF; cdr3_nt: TGTGCCAGCGGGCCCTGGGCGGGAGGTAATGAGCAGTTCTTC
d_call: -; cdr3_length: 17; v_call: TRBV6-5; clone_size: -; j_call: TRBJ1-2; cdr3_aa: CASSYSPGSTNLYGYTF; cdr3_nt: TGTGCCAGCAGTTACTCACCCGGGAGCACCAATCTCTATGGCTACACCTTC
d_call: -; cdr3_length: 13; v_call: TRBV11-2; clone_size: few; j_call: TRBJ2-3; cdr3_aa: CASSLAGADTQYF; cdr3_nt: TGTGCCAGCAGCTTAGCGGGTGCAGATACGCAGTATTTT
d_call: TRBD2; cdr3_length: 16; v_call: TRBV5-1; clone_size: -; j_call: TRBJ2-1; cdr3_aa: CASSGNMRGGSNEQFF; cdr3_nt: TGCGCCAGCAGCGGGAACATGCGGGGGGGCAGCAATGAGCAGTTCTTC
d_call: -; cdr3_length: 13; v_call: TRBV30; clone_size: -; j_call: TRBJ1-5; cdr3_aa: CAWSGSGNQPQHF; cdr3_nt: TGTGCCTGGAGTGGATCGGGCAATCAGCCCCAGCATTTT
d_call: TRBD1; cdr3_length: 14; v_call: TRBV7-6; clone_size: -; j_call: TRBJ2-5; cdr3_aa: CASSWTGLKETQYF; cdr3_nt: TGTGCCAGTTCCTGGACAGGGTTAAAAGAGACCCAGTACTTC
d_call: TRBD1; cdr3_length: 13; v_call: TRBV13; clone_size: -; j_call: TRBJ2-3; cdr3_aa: CASSLQQGAPQYF; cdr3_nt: TGTGCCAGCAGCTTGCAACAGGGGGCCCCGCAGTATTTT
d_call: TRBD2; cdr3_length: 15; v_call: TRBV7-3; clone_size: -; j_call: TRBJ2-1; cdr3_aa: CASSHGTSGSNEQFF; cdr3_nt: TGTGCCAGCAGCCACGGGACTAGCGGGAGCAATGAGCAGTTCTTC
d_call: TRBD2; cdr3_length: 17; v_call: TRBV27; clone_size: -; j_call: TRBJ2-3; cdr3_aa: CASSSARVLAGEDTQYF; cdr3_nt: TGTGCCAGCAGTTCCGCTCGGGTACTAGCGGGAGAAGATACGCAGTATTTT
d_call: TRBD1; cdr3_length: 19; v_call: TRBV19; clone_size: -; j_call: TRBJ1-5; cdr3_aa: CASSMGGTGNLISNQPQHF; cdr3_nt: TGTGCCAGTAGTATGGGCGGGACAGGGAATCTTATTAGCAATCAGCCCCAGCATTTT
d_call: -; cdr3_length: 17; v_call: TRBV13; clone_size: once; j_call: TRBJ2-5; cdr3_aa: CASSNSLGQEIQETQYF; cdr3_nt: TGTGCCAGCAGCAACAGTCTGGGTCAGGAGATACAAGAGACCCAGTACTTC
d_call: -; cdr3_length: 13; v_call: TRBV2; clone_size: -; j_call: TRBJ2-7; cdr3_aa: CASIMLAFHEQYF; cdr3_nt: TGTGCCAGCATAATGTTAGCTTTCCACGAGCAGTACTTC
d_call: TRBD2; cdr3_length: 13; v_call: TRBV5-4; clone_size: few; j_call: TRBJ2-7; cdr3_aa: CASSFRGAYEQYF; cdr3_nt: TGTGCCAGCAGCTTTCGGGGGGCCTACGAGCAGTACTTC